This passage covers 30 T cell receptor beta chains from one sample sequenced in a study of T cells in Graves' hyperthyroidism and ophthalmopathy. Authors of the study amplified TCR beta CDR3 regions from RNA transcripts. Researchers ran a first-round RT-PCR on the TCR CDR3 using the HTBI primer set. TCRdb re-called the multiplex PCR reads through MiXCR, storing one row per CDR3 protein. The sample includes 300,000 or so distinct CDR3 sequences, about 18% of them seen just once. The material sequenced was blood. These receptors were obtained from a woman aged 55-69 years with Graves' ophthalmopathy.

This clonotype was detected ten times or more. The rearrangement uses TRBV25-1 and TRBJ2-2; TRBD1 or TRBD2 may be the D gene (5 bases each). Per the germline V gene, CDR1 is MGHDK and CDR2 is SYGVNS. This CDR3 has 14 residues. Trimming shortened V by 2 bases and J by 11 bases, and 15 bases separated the two germline ends. This CDR3 is CASSEQGVGSELFF. In DNA form, the CDR3 reads TGTGCCAGCAGTGAACAGGGAGTAGGCAGTGAGCTGTTTTTT.

This clonotype was detected only a few times. J is TRBJ1-2 and V is TRBV6-5; perhaps TRBD1 as D (5 bases). CDR3 length equals 19 residues. Germline assignment: CDR1 MNHEY and CDR2 SVGAGI. The ends were cut back, 0 bases at V and 4 bases at J, with 24 bases in the middle. DNA for the CDR3: TGTGCCAGCAGTTACTCGCCCTATCGACAGAACCGACTAGGCTATGGCTACACCTTC. Its translation is CASSYSPYRQNRLGYGYTF.

This clonotype has only a few counts. The rearrangement links TRBV28 to TRBJ1-2; TRBD1 might be the D (6 bases). Germline CDR1 reads MDHEN; CDR2 reads SYDVKM. V shed 4 bases and J shed 7 bases, with 10 bases lying between them. This CDR3 has 12 residues. The CDR3 nucleotides are TGTGCCAGCAGTTCCGGAGGGGGTGGCTACACCTTC. This codes for CASSSGGGGYTF.

This clonotype appeared many times. The V and J genes are TRBV18 and TRBJ1-1, with TRBD1 matching 8 bases. This CDR3 spans 15 amino acids. V dropped 3 bases and J dropped 8; count of bases not matched to a gene: 11. Germline-derived CDR1 and CDR2 are KGHSH and LQKENI. The CDR3 loop is CASSPARGRGMEAFF. The CDR3 DNA reads TGTGCCAGCTCACCTGCCAGGGGGCGAGGGATGGAAGCTTTCTTT.

This clonotype was detected ten times or more. The V gene is TRBV24-1, the J gene TRBJ2-1; the match to TRBD2 covers 9 bases. The CDR3 length is 16 residues. Germline CDR1 reads KGHDR; CDR2 reads SFDVKD. The V segment lost 2 bases and the J segment 8 bases; nucleotides outside the gene matches: 9. The CDR3 here is CATSDSHGTSIYEQFF. The CDR3 DNA is TGTGCCACCAGTGATTCCCACGGGACTAGCATCTATGAGCAGTTCTTC.

This clonotype was observed a handful of times. V gene TRBV19 combines with J gene TRBJ1-2; perhaps TRBD1 as D (6 bases). Germline CDR1 reads LNHDA; CDR2 reads SQIVND (reference sequence). This CDR3 contains 12 residues. Here the CDR3 reads CVTGSFDYGYTF. The CDR3, as DNA: TGTGTAACAGGGAGTTTTGACTATGGCTACACCTTC.

This clonotype was detected many times. The chain couples TRBV20-1 to TRBJ2-2, with D perhaps TRBD1 (6 bases). The CDR3 consists of 17 residues. Trimming removed 2 bases from V and 1 base from J, with 17 bases in between. From germline, CDR1 is DFQATT and CDR2 SNEGSKA (reference sequence). The CDR3 region has the DNA TGCAGTGCTAGAAGAGGTTTGGGGGCGAGGAACACCGGGGAGCTGTTTTTT. It is translated as CSARRGLGARNTGELFF.

As DNA, the CDR3 is TGTGCCAGCAGTTACTCGGGTAAAGGGGGCAATCAGCCCCAGCATTTT. It translates to CASSYSGKGGNQPQHF. V usage is TRBV6-5 and J usage is TRBJ1-5, with D possibly TRBD1 on 5 matching bases. CDR3 length: 16 amino acids. The ends were cut back, 0 bases at V and 2 bases at J, with 11 bases in the middle. Germline V gives CDR1 MNHEY, CDR2 SVGAGI.

This clonotype was counted ten times or more. The V and J genes are TRBV20-1 and TRBJ2-3; 12 bases map to TRBD1. This CDR3 has 15 amino acids. Germline CDR1 reads DFQATT; CDR2 reads SNEGSKA (reference sequence). Unmatched junction bases numbered 11, after V lost 6 bases and J lost 7 bases. The CDR3 sequence: CSATGTGGGVYTQYF. CDR3 nucleotides: TGCAGTGCAACCGGGACAGGGGGCGGTGTATATACGCAGTATTTT.

This clonotype was found a few times. This sequence joins TRBV3-1 and TRBJ2-1, with a tentative D call TRBD1 (6 bases). The V end was cut by 4 bases, the J end by 10 bases, with 20 bases between. The CDR3 contains 15 residues. Germline V gene data show CDR1 as LGHDT and CDR2 as YNNKEL (reference sequence). This CDR3 is CASSLTTTQGREQFF. The CDR3 nucleotides are TGTGCCAGCAGCCTTACGACGACCCAGGGGCGGGAGCAGTTCTTC.

This clonotype was seen a few times. A much more abundant neighbour one base away suggests this may be a read error. The rearrangement uses TRBV2 and TRBJ2-5; TRBD1 aligns across 10 bases. CDR3 length: 15 amino acids. Germline V gene data show CDR1 as SNHLY and CDR2 as FYNNEI. CDR3 bases: TGTACCAGCAGTCCCCGGGACAGGGGAGGAGAGACCCAGTACTTC. This gives the protein CTSSPRDRGGETQYF.

The count of this clonotype is one. The chain couples TRBV6-1 to TRBJ2-3, with 7 positions matching TRBD2. Germline loops: CDR1 MNHNS, CDR2 SASEGT. Trimming took 0 bases from V and 2 from J; bases not matched to a gene: 5. The CDR3 loop spans 16 amino acids. This chain's CDR3 is CASSEAGRDYTDTQYF. The CDR3 DNA is TGTGCCAGCAGTGAAGCGGGACGGGACTACACAGATACGCAGTATTTT.

In this sample, this clonotype turned up many times. This chain links TRBV10-3 with TRBJ2-3; 12 nucleotides match TRBD2. Germline V gene data show CDR1 as ENHRY and CDR2 as SYGVKD. This CDR3 has 15 amino acids. J was trimmed by 1 base and V by 4 bases; bases with no gene match: 0. The CDR3 DNA reads as TGTGCCATCAGTGGACTAGCGGGAGGCACAGATACGCAGTATTTT. Translating gives CAISGLAGGTDTQYF.

This clonotype was seen a few times. The gene calls are TRBV5-1 and TRBJ2-4, with TRBD2 matching over 7 bases. Germline V gene sequence: CDR1 SGHRS, CDR2 YFSETQ. V gave up 0 bases and J gave up 5 bases; unmatched junction bases: 5. The CDR3 extends over 15 amino acids. The CDR3 nucleotides read TGCGCCAGCAGCTTGGGGGCTAGCGGACAAAACATTCAGTACTTC. Protein sequence: CASSLGASGQNIQYF.

This clonotype was found a few times. The chain couples TRBV4-1 to TRBJ2-2, with D uncertain. Trimming removed 1 base from V and 5 bases from J, with 8 bases in between. The germline CDR1 and CDR2 sequences are MGHRA and YSYEKL. CDR3 length equals 14 residues. CDR3 nucleotides: TGCGCCAGCAGCCAAGGCCAGATAACCGGGGAGCTGTTTTTT. As protein: CASSQGQITGELFF.

This chain links TRBV4-3 with TRBJ1-5, with a tentative D call TRBD1 (6 bases). There are 16 residues in the CDR3. Per the germline V gene, CDR1 is LGHNA and CDR2 is YSLEER. Trimming removed 2 bases from V and 4 bases from J, with 15 bases in between. CDR3 DNA sequence: TGCGCCAGCAGCCAATCTCCCAGGGGAGGGAATCAGCCCCAGCATTTT. Translating gives CASSQSPRGGNQPQHF.

This clonotype was recorded a few times. The chain combines TRBV5-1 with TRBJ2-3; tentatively, D is TRBD1 or TRBD2 (7 bases each). Germline values: CDR1 SGHRS, CDR2 YFSETQ. The CDR3 loop spans 14 amino acids. V lost 2 bases, J lost 4 bases, and 11 bases lay in between. In nucleotides, the CDR3 is TGCGCCAGCAGCTTCCAGGGGGGGCCAGATACGCAGTATTTT. Amino acids: CASSFQGGPDTQYF.

This clonotype was counted ten times or more. This rearrangement joins TRBV11-1 to TRBJ2-7, with 16 bases fitting TRBD2. The CDR3 is 16 amino acids. Losses at the gene ends were 4 bases for V and 7 bases for J; bases not matched to a gene: 7. Germline CDR1 and CDR2: SGHAT and FQDESV (reference sequence). This chain's CDR3 is CASSWGTSGRAGEQYF. The CDR3 nucleotides are TGTGCCAGCAGCTGGGGGACTAGCGGGAGGGCCGGTGAGCAGTACTTC.

This clonotype was found many times. The J gene is TRBJ2-1, the V gene TRBV2; 10 bases are shared with TRBD2. CDR1 is SNHLY, CDR2 FYNNEI, per germline. Unmatched junction bases numbered 4, after V lost 2 bases and J lost 9 bases. This CDR3 contains 14 residues. The CDR3 DNA reads TGTGCCAGCAGTGAACTAGCGGGAGAGGGTGAGCAGTTCTTC. It codes for CASSELAGEGEQFF.

This rearrangement joins TRBV11-2 to TRBJ2-7; 7 bases line up with TRBD1. J lost 0 bases, V lost 3 bases, and 8 bases had no gene match. CDR3 length equals 16 residues. CDR1 is SGHAT, CDR2 FQNNGV, per germline. In DNA, the CDR3 is TGTGCCAGCAGCTTCGACCGGGACAGCGACTCCTACGAGCAGTACTTC. Protein: CASSFDRDSDSYEQYF.

This clonotype was observed a handful of times. CDR3 sequence: CASSLAAGSFKNIQYF. The CDR3 DNA reads TGTGCCAGCAGCTTGGCTGCGGGTTCCTTCAAAAACATTCAGTACTTC. The V gene is TRBV5-5, the J gene TRBJ2-4; D is possibly TRBD2 (5 bases). The germline gives CDR1 SGHKS, CDR2 YYEKEE (reference sequence). The CDR3 length is 16 residues. V was pared by 0 bases and J by 3 bases, with 13 bases between. The full variable domain, rest sourced from reference TRBV5-5 and TRBJ2-4, is DAGVTQSPTHLIKTRGQQVTLRCSPISGHKSVSWYQQVLGQGPQFIFQYYEKEERGRGNFPDRFSARQFPNYSSELNVNALLLGDSALYLCASSLAAGSFKNIQYFGAGTRLSVL.

This clonotype was recorded at least ten times. The J gene is TRBJ2-2, the V gene TRBV2; D is perhaps TRBD1 (5 bases). The germline V gene encodes CDR1 SNHLY and CDR2 FYNNEI. This CDR3 spans 16 amino acids. Trimming cost V 5 bases and J 5 bases, with 18 bases left between them. CDR3 protein: CASSSPLQELTGELFF. CDR3 bases: TGTGCCAGCAGTTCTCCCCTACAGGAATTGACCGGGGAGCTGTTTTTT. The variable domain in full, completed from reference TRBV2 and TRBJ2-2, reads EPEVTQTPSHQVTQMGQEVILRCVPISNHLYFYWYRQILGQKVEFLVSFYNNEISEKSEIFDDQFSVERPDGSNFTLKIRSTKLEDSAMYFCASSSPLQELTGELFFGEGSRLTVL.

The genes are TRBV6-1 and TRBJ1-6, with 9 positions matching TRBD1. CDR1 is MNHNS, CDR2 SASEGT, per germline. J was trimmed by 5 bases and V by 7 bases; bases with no gene match: 9. The CDR3 contains 16 residues. CDR3 sequence (DNA): TGTGCCAGCACCGTAGGAGGACAGGGGAATAATTCACCCCTCCACTTT. It translates to CASTVGGQGNNSPLHF.

The chain joins TRBV5-1 to TRBJ1-2, with 10 bases fitting TRBD1. This CDR3 has 13 amino acids. Germline lookup yields CDR1 SGHRS and CDR2 YFSETQ. The V segment lost 4 bases and the J segment 8 bases; nucleotides outside the gene matches: 5. This CDR3 reads CASSPGQGEGYTF. In DNA form, the CDR3 reads TGCGCCAGCAGCCCCGGACAGGGGGAGGGCTACACCTTC.

This chain links TRBV13 with TRBJ1-1, with TRBD1 as a possible D gene (5 bases). This CDR3 has 16 residues. The germline V gene encodes CDR1 PRHDT and CDR2 FYEKMQ (reference sequence). V shed 1 base and J shed 4 bases, with 16 bases lying between them. CDR3 sequence: CASSLAFRRGGTEAFF. CDR3 nucleotides: TGTGCCAGCAGCTTAGCATTTCGTCGGGGGGGCACTGAAGCTTTCTTT.

The chain couples TRBV12-3 or TRBV12-4 to TRBJ2-5; either TRBD1 or TRBD2 may fit D (7 bases each). With 6 bases removed from V and 4 bases from J, the gap between germline ends came to 21 bases. CDR3 length: 16 residues. This chain's CDR3 is CASSSGQRGGGETQYF. CDR3 DNA sequence: TGTGCCAGCAGCTCGGGACAGAGGGGGGGAGGAGAGACCCAGTACTTC.

This clonotype was found a few times. The rearrangement links TRBV27 to TRBJ1-5; D possibly corresponds to TRBD1 (6 bases). The V gene lost 6 bases and the J gene lost 8 bases, with 14 bases spanning the gap. CDR1 is MNHEY, CDR2 SMNVEV, per germline (reference sequence). CDR3 size: 13 residues. CDR3 sequence: CASSQRTVEPQHF. The DNA for the CDR3 is TGTGCCAGCAGCCAAAGGACAGTGGAGCCCCAGCATTTT.

This clonotype has more than one count but fewer than ten. This chain links TRBV7-2 with TRBJ2-2; 9 nucleotides agree with TRBD2. The germline V gene has CDR1 SGHTA and CDR2 FQGNSA. The CDR3 contains 14 residues. With 4 bases clipped from V and 6 bases from J, the junction kept 3 bases outside the gene matches. Here the CDR3 reads CASSSGLAPGELFF. The CDR3 DNA reads TGTGCCAGCAGCTCGGGACTAGCCCCCGGGGAGCTGTTTTTT.

The chain carries TRBV28 and TRBJ2-6; TRBD1 is a possible D gene (6 bases). Trimming removed 6 bases at V and 4 bases at J, with 13 bases between. CDR1 and CDR2 from the germline V gene are MDHEN and SYDVKM. This CDR3 region has 15 residues. Here the CDR3 reads CASRTTGIGANVLTF. The CDR3 bases are TGTGCCAGCAGGACAACAGGGATAGGGGCCAACGTCCTGACTTTC.

This clonotype showed up many times. The gene calls are TRBV28 and TRBJ2-1; D is uncertain. The CDR3 is 16 residues long. The V gene's germline CDR1 is MDHEN and CDR2 SYDVKM. V was pared by 5 bases and J by 1 base, with 15 bases between. The CDR3 bases are TGTGCCAGCAGTCCAGATGTGGAGACGTCCTACAATGAGCAGTTCTTC. It translates to CASSPDVETSYNEQFF.